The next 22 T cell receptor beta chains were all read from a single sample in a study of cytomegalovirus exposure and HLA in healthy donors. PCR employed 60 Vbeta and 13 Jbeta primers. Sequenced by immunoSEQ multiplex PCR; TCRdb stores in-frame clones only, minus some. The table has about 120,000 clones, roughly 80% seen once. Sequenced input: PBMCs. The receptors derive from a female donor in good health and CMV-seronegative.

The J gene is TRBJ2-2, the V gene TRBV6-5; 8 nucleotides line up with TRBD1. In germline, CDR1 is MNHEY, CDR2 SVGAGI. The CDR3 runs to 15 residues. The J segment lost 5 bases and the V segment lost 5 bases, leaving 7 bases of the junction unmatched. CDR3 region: CASSPQGAQTGELFF. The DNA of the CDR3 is TGTGCCAGCAGTCCCCAGGGGGCGCAGACCGGGGAGCTGTTTTTT.

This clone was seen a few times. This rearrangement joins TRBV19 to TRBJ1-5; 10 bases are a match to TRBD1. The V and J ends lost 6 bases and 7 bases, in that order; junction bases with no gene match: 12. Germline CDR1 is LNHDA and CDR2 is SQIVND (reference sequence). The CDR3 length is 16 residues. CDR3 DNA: TGTGCCAGTAGATCTCTTGGGACAGGGGCGGGCCAGCCCCAGCATTTT. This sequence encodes CASRSLGTGAGQPQHF.

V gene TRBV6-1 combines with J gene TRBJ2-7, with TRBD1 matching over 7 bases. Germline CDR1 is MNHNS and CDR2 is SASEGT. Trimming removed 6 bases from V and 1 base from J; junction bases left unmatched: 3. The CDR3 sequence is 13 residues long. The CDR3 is CASRRTGSYEQYF. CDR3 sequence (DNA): TGTGCCAGCAGGAGGACAGGATCCTACGAGCAGTACTTC.

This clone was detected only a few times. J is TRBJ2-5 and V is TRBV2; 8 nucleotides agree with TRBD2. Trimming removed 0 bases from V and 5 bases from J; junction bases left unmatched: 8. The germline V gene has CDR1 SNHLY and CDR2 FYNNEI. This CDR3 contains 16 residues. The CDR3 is CASSEARSGGPETQYF. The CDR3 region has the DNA TGTGCCAGCAGTGAAGCGCGGAGCGGGGGCCCCGAGACCCAGTACTTC.

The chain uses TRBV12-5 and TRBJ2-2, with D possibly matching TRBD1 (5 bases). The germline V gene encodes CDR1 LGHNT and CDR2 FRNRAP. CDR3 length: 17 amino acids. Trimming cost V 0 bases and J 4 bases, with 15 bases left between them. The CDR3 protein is CASGLVLGRVATGELFF. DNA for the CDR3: TGTGCTAGTGGTTTGGTACTGGGCAGGGTCGCCACCGGGGAGCTGTTTTTT.

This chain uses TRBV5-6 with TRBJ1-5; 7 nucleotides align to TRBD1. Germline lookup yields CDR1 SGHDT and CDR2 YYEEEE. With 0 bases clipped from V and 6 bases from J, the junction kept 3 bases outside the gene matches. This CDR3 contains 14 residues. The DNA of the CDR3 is TGTGCCAGCAGCTTGGAAGGGGGCGGTCAGCCCCAGCATTTT. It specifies CASSLEGGGQPQHF.

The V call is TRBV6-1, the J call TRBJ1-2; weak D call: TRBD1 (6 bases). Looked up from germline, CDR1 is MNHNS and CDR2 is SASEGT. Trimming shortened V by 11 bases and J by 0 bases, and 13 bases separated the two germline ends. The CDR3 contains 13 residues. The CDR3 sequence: CAAYRVSNYGYTF. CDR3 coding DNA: TGTGCCGCTTACAGGGTGTCTAACTATGGCTACACCTTC.

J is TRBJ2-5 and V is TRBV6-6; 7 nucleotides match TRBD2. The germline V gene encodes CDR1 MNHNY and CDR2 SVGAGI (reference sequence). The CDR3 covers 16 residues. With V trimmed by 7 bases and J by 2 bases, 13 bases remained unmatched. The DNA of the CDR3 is TGTGCCAGCACCCACGCGTCGGCTAGCGGACAAGAGACCCAGTACTTC. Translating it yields CASTHASASGQETQYF.

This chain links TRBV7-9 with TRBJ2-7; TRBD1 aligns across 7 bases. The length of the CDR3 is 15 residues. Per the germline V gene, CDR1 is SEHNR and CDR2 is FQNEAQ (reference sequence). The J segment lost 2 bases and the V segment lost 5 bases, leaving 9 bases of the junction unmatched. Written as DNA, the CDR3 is TGTGCCAGCAGCCAGACAGGGCTCACTACCTACGAGCAGTACTTC. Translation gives CASSQTGLTTYEQYF.

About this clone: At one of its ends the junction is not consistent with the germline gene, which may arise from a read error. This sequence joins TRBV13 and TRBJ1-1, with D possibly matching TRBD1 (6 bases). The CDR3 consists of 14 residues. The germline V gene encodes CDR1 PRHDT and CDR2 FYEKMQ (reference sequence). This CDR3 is CASSVGQLNTEAFF. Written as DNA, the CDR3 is TGTGCCAGCAGCGTAGGACAGCTGAACACTGAAGCTTTCTTT.

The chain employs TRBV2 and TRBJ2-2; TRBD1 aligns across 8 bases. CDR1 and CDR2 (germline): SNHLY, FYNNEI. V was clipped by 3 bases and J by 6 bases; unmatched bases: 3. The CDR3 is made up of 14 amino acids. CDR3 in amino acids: CASSEDRDAGELFF. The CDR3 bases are TGTGCCAGCAGTGAGGACAGGGACGCCGGGGAGCTGTTTTTT.

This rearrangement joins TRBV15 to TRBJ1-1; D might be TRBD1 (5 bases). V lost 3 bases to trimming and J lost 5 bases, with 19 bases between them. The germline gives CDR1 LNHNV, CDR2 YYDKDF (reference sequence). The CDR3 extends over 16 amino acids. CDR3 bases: TGTGCCACCAGCAGTACCTCGGACCGGGGGGGGACTGAAGCTTTCTTT. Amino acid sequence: CATSSTSDRGGTEAFF.

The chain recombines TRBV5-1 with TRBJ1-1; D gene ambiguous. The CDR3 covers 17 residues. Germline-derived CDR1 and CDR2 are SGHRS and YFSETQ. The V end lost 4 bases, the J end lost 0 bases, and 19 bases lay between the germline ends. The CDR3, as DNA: TGCGCCAGCAGCCGTGTCACGACCCCTAGCTTGAACACTGAAGCTTTCTTT. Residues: CASSRVTTPSLNTEAFF.

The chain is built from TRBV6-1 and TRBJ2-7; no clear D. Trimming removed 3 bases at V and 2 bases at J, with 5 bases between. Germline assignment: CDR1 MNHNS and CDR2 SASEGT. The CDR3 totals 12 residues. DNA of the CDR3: TGTGCCAGCAGTGACCCCGCCTACGAGCAGTACTTC. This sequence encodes CASSDPAYEQYF.

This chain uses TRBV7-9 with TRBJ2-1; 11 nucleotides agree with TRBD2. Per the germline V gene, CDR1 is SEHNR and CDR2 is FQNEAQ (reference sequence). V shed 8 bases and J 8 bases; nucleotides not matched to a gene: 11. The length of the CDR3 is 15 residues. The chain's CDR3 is CASGLTSGSLHEQFF. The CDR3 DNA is TGTGCCAGCGGACTAACTAGCGGGAGCCTCCATGAGCAGTTCTTC.

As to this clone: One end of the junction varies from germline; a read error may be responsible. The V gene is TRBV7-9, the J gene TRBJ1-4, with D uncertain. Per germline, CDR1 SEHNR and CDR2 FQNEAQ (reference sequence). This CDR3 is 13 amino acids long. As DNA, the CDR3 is TGTGCCGGCAGCTTAGCACAATCCGGGAGCCTGTTTTTT. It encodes CAGSLAQSGSLFF.

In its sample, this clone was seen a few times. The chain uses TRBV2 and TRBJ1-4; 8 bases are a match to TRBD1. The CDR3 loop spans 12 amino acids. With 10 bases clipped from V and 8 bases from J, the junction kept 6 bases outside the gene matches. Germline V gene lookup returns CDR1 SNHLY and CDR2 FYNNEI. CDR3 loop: CAIQGAREKLFF. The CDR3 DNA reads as TGTGCCATTCAGGGGGCGCGGGAAAAACTGTTTTTT.

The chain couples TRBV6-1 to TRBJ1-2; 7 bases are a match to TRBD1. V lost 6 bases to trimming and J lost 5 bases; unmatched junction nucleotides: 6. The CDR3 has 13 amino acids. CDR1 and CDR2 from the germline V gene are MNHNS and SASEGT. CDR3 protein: CASRTTGRYGYTF. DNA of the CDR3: TGTGCCAGCAGAACGACAGGGAGATATGGCTACACCTTC.

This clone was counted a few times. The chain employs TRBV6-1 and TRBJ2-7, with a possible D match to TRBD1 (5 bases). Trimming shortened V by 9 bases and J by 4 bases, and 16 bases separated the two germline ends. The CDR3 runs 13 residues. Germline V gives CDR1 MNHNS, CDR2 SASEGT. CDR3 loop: CASKLQVTYEQYF. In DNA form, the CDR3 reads TGTGCCAGTAAGTTACAGGTTACGTACGAGCAGTACTTC.

The CDR3 loop is CASSPPSSDEQYF. For the CDR3, the DNA is TGTGCCAGCAGCCCCCCGTCTAGTGACGAGCAGTACTTC. The rearrangement links TRBV2 to TRBJ2-5; no reliable D call. The J call is uncertain, as TRBJ2-7 better fits the DNA end. There are 13 residues in the CDR3. CDR1 is SNHLY, CDR2 FYNNEI, per germline.

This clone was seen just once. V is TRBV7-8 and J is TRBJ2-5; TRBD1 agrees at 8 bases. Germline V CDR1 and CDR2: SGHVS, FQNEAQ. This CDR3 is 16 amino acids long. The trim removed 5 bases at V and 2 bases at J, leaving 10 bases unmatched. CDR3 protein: CASSPRTGLRQETQYF. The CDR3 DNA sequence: TGTGCCAGCAGCCCGAGGACAGGGTTGAGGCAAGAGACCCAGTACTTC.

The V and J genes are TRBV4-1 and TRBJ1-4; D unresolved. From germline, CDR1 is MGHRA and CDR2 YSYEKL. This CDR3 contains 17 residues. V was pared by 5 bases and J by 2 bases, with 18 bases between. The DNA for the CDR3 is TGCGCCAGCAGCACTGACTCGTTGAGGTCCACTAATGAAAAACTGTTTTTT. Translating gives CASSTDSLRSTNEKLFF.